The clone carrying this TCR beta chain was seen a few times. The sample belongs to a study of blood T cells in healthy people across ages. Across the whole study: Per two T cells, template switching captured roughly one barcoded beta molecule.

Per sample, no less than 6 micrograms of total RNA were extracted. The second PCR ran roughly 6 to 11 cycles with a sample-barcoded 5' primer and J-beta primers. TCRdb redid the calling of the 5' RACE reads with MiXCR, one entry per CDR3 protein. This repertoire shows around 1,000,000 distinct CDR3 sequences, around 27% found once; its top ten account for about 0.72%. In addition, the sample was reused for a study of T cells of mothers and their children.

The receptor was derived from a girl aged 2 to 9 in good health. The sequenced sample was blood.

The CDR3 DNA follows: TGTGCCAGCAGCTCGCGGGGTTCGCGGGAGACCCAGTACTTC. Protein: CASSSRGSRETQYF. This chain uses TRBV7-2 with TRBJ2-5, with a possible D match to TRBD2 (6 bases). CDR1 is SGHTA and CDR2 is FQGNSA in the germline V gene. The CDR3 has 14 amino acids. V lost 4 bases to trimming and J lost 5 bases, with 14 bases between them.